These 26 T cell receptor beta chains were all obtained from the same sample, sequenced in a study of blood T cell repertoires in COVID-19. Assay: immunoSEQ multiplex PCR; the TCRdb copy retains only in-frame clones and omits some. This table holds 99,000 or so clones, about four fifths found once. The specimen sequenced was peripheral blood. Source of these receptors: an elderly man with acute or convalescent COVID-19.

The gene calls are TRBV6-5 and TRBJ2-3, with 7 bases identical to TRBD1. Germline V gene data show CDR1 as MNHEY and CDR2 as SVGAGI. This CDR3 has 16 residues. V gave up 0 bases and J gave up 7 bases; unmatched junction bases: 10. CDR3 DNA sequence: TGTGCCAGCAGTTACTCGACACCCGAGACAGGGAATACGCAGTATTTT. Translating gives CASSYSTPETGNTQYF.

The CDR3 protein is CASSVLRTGLNQPQHF. CDR3 in DNA: TGTGCCAGTAGTGTGTTGAGGACAGGCTTAAATCAGCCCCAGCATTTT. The chain is built from TRBV19 and TRBJ1-5, with 7 bases aligning to TRBD1. The germline V gene has CDR1 LNHDA and CDR2 SQIVND (reference sequence). The CDR3 runs 16 residues. V gave up 5 bases and J gave up 4 bases; unmatched junction bases: 11.

V usage is TRBV6-1 and J usage is TRBJ2-2; TRBD1 is a possible D gene (6 bases). Germline V gene lookup returns CDR1 MNHNS and CDR2 SASEGT. The germline V and J ends were trimmed by 10 bases and 2 bases, with 17 bases remaining between them. The CDR3 is made up of 15 amino acids. CDR3 DNA sequence: TGTGCCACCATCCTCCAGGGGCGAAACACCGGGGAGCTGTTTTTT. This encodes CATILQGRNTGELFF.

CDR3 sequence reads: CASSRLPTRTNLQETQYF. The CDR3 DNA is TGCGCCAGCAGCCGCCTCCCGACGAGGACTAACCTCCAAGAGACCCAGTACTTC. V and J are TRBV4-1 and TRBJ2-5; possible D gene TRBD2, 6 bases. This CDR3 comprises 18 residues. Germline CDR1 MGHRA, CDR2 YSYEKL. Trimming left V 4 bases short and J 1 base short, with 22 bases between.

The CDR3 here is CAISESSRTEAFF. Written as DNA, the CDR3 is TGTGCCATCAGTGAGTCCAGTCGAACTGAAGCTTTCTTT. The rearrangement uses TRBV10-3 and TRBJ1-1; D is undetermined. Trimming took off 0 bases at V and 5 bases at J, with 7 bases between the two ends. In germline, CDR1 is ENHRY, CDR2 SYGVKD. This CDR3 region has 13 residues.

This rearrangement joins TRBV6-5 to TRBJ1-1; D might be TRBD1 (5 bases). Trimming pared 6 bases from V and 0 bases from J, leaving 14 bases between. CDR1 is MNHEY and CDR2 is SVGAGI in the germline V gene. This CDR3 region has 15 residues. CDR3 in DNA: TGTGCCAGCAGGGGGCAGGGCCCCATGAACACTGAAGCTTTCTTT. Amino acids: CASRGQGPMNTEAFF.

The chain carries TRBV6-1 and TRBJ1-4; 10 nucleotides match TRBD1. J gave up 6 bases and V 6 bases, and 4 bases lay outside the gene matches. This CDR3 spans 14 amino acids. Per germline, CDR1 MNHNS and CDR2 SASEGT. The CDR3 DNA is TGTGCCAGCAGACGACAGGGGGCAGATGAAAAACTGTTTTTT. This translates into CASRRQGADEKLFF.

This clone turned up a few times. The chain is built from TRBV10-3 and TRBJ2-7; 10 positions match TRBD1. Trimming took 7 bases from V and 5 from J; bases not matched to a gene: 8. Germline CDR1 is ENHRY and CDR2 is SYGVKD. The CDR3 loop spans 14 amino acids. CDR3 nucleotides: TGTGCCATCAACAGCGGGACAGGGGCGAACGAGCAGTACTTC. Translated: CAINSGTGANEQYF.

This chain connects TRBV28 to TRBJ2-1, with 9 bases fitting TRBD2. Losses at the gene ends were 4 bases for V and 6 bases for J; bases not matched to a gene: 7. The CDR3 sequence is 15 residues long. The germline gives CDR1 MDHEN, CDR2 SYDVKM. The CDR3 loop is CASSSGGRAGNEQFF. The CDR3 DNA follows: TGTGCCAGCAGTTCAGGCGGGAGGGCCGGCAATGAGCAGTTCTTC.

The CDR3 spells CASISRATNYGYTF. CDR3 sequence (DNA): TGTGCCAGTATCAGCAGGGCGACTAACTATGGCTACACCTTC. The chain couples TRBV19 to TRBJ1-2; D may be TRBD1 (5 bases). Germline-derived CDR1 and CDR2 are LNHDA and SQIVND (reference sequence). V shed 7 bases and J shed 0 bases, with 12 bases lying between them. This CDR3 contains 14 residues.

The rearrangement links TRBV28 to TRBJ2-6; 8 bases line up with TRBD1. Germline trimming cut 3 bases from V and 8 bases from J; bases unmatched to any gene: 27. Germline-derived CDR1 and CDR2 are MDHEN and SYDVKM. The CDR3 has 22 amino acids. The CDR3: CASSFMMSLDRDRGEGTNVLTF. The CDR3 DNA is TGTGCCAGCAGTTTCATGATGTCCCTCGATCGTGACAGGGGTGAGGGGACCAACGTCCTGACTTTC.

The chain recombines TRBV12-5 with TRBJ2-5, with TRBD2 matching over 8 bases. The CDR3 spans 17 residues. With V trimmed by 1 base and J by 2 bases, 9 bases remained unmatched. The V gene's germline CDR1 is LGHNT and CDR2 FRNRAP. In DNA, the CDR3 is TGTGCTAGTGGTTTGGGGGCCCTGGCTAGCGGGCAAGAGACCCAGTACTTC. It specifies CASGLGALASGQETQYF.

The rearrangement uses TRBV7-8 and TRBJ1-1; D gene unclear. Trimming pared 0 bases from V and 0 bases from J, leaving 8 bases between. CDR3 length: 15 residues. Germline V gives CDR1 SGHVS, CDR2 FQNEAQ. As DNA, the CDR3 is TGTGCCAGCAGCTTAGCGCTACAGATGAACACTGAAGCTTTCTTT. Residues: CASSLALQMNTEAFF. The complete variable domain, with remaining parts taken from reference TRBV7-8 and TRBJ1-1, reads GAGVSQSPRYKVAKRGQDVALRCDPISGHVSLFWYQQALGQGPEFLTYFQNEAQLDKSGLPSDRFFAERPEGSVSTLKIQRTQQEDSAVYLCASSLALQMNTEAFFGQGTRLTVV.

The V and J genes are TRBV7-9 and TRBJ1-6, with 9 bases that match TRBD1. Germline V gene lookup returns CDR1 SEHNR and CDR2 FQNEAQ (reference sequence). The CDR3 totals 14 residues. J gave up 7 bases and V 3 bases, and 1 base lay outside the gene matches. The CDR3 loop is CASSFTGGNSPLHF. The CDR3 DNA reads as TGTGCCAGCAGCTTTACAGGGGGCAATTCACCCCTCCACTTT.

The chain links TRBV12-3 or TRBV12-4 to TRBJ1-1, with 8 bases identical to TRBD1. This CDR3 has 11 amino acids. With V trimmed by 6 bases and J by 8 bases, 2 bases remained unmatched. The DNA of the CDR3 is TGTGCCAGCAGCCGGACAGGGGAAGCTTTCTTT. Protein sequence: CASSRTGEAFF.

This clone was recorded only once. The chain combines TRBV5-1 with TRBJ2-2; tentatively, D is TRBD2 (6 bases). The CDR3 extends over 14 amino acids. Germline V gene sequence: CDR1 SGHRS, CDR2 YFSETQ. V was pared by 0 bases and J by 6 bases, with 9 bases between. In DNA form, the CDR3 reads TGCGCCAGCAGCTTGGCCGGGAGATCCGGGGAGCTGTTTTTT. Translating it yields CASSLAGRSGELFF. Variable domain in full (rest from reference TRBV5-1 and TRBJ2-2): KAGVTQTPRYLIKTRGQQVTLSCSPISGHRSVSWYQQTPGQGLQFLFEYFSETQRNKGNFPGRFSGRQFSNSRSEMNVSTLELGDSALYLCASSLAGRSGELFFGEGSRLTVL.

The chain combines TRBV28 with TRBJ1-5; a weak D match, TRBD1 (6 bases). CDR1 and CDR2 from the germline V gene are MDHEN and SYDVKM. This CDR3 contains 13 residues. With 8 bases removed from V and 5 bases from J, the gap between germline ends came to 13 bases. The CDR3 DNA follows: TGTGCCAGCCTGGACAGAGGGTATCAGCCCCAGCATTTT. Its translation: CASLDRGYQPQHF.

This chain joins TRBV18 and TRBJ2-1, with D unresolved. CDR3 size: 18 residues. The germline V gene encodes CDR1 KGHSH and CDR2 LQKENI. The V end was cut by 3 bases, the J end by 0 bases, with 18 bases between. The CDR3 reads CASSPILVAPSSYNEQFF. In DNA form, the CDR3 reads TGTGCCAGCTCACCCATCTTGGTCGCCCCGAGCTCCTACAATGAGCAGTTCTTC.

The chain carries TRBV6-5 and TRBJ1-2, with TRBD1 as a possible D gene (6 bases). The CDR3 sequence is 15 residues long. Germline loops: CDR1 MNHEY, CDR2 SVGAGI. The germline V and J ends were trimmed by 7 bases and 4 bases, with 19 bases remaining between them. The CDR3 sequence is CASTPFRGPTYGYTF. The DNA for the CDR3 is TGTGCCAGCACGCCATTCAGGGGCCCCACCTATGGCTACACCTTC.

The V gene is TRBV4-1, the J gene TRBJ1-3, with 9 bases identical to TRBD1. The germline CDR1 and CDR2 sequences are MGHRA and YSYEKL. This CDR3 has 14 residues. V lost 4 bases to trimming and J lost 4 bases; unmatched junction nucleotides: 2. The CDR3 DNA is TGCGCCAGCAGCCTGGGACAGGGAGGAAACACCATATATTTT. Protein sequence: CASSLGQGGNTIYF.

The gene calls are TRBV25-1 and TRBJ1-5, with 10 bases lining up with TRBD1. The germline CDR1 and CDR2 sequences are MGHDK and SYGVNS. This CDR3 contains 15 residues. The J segment lost 7 bases and the V segment lost 4 bases, leaving 7 bases of the junction unmatched. This CDR3 is CASSGDRGIGQPQHF. The CDR3 DNA reads as TGTGCCAGCAGTGGGGACAGGGGAATAGGACAGCCCCAGCATTTT.

The chain has TRBV5-1 and TRBJ2-7; tentative D call: TRBD2 (5 bases). This CDR3 spans 14 amino acids. Germline V lookup: CDR1 SGHRS, CDR2 YFSETQ. The ends were cut back, 0 bases at V and 3 bases at J, with 10 bases in the middle. The CDR3 region has the DNA TGCGCCAGCAGCTTGGGGGAGATCAACTACGAGCAGTACTTC. Amino acids: CASSLGEINYEQYF.

The chain has TRBV28 and TRBJ2-6; possibly TRBD1 for D (5 bases). This CDR3 contains 18 residues. CDR1 is MDHEN, CDR2 SYDVKM, per germline. The ends were cut back, 4 bases at V and 0 bases at J, with 16 bases in the middle. This CDR3 is CASSSPQGSRSGANVLTF. CDR3 DNA sequence: TGTGCCAGCAGTTCCCCCCAGGGTTCCCGCTCTGGGGCCAACGTCCTGACTTTC. Looking up the rest from reference TRBV28 and TRBJ2-6 gives the full variable domain: DVKVTQSSRYLVKRTGEKVFLECVQDMDHENMFWYRQDPGLGLRLIYFSYDVKMKEKGDIPEGYSVSREKKERFSLILESASTNQTSMYLCASSSPQGSRSGANVLTFGAGSRLTVL.

The rearrangement joins TRBV27 to TRBJ2-1; 9 nucleotides match TRBD2. The germline V gene encodes CDR1 MNHEY and CDR2 SMNVEV (reference sequence). The CDR3 totals 18 residues. The V gene end was trimmed by 5 bases and the J gene end by 8 bases; junction bases not matched to a gene: 19. For the CDR3, the DNA is TGTGCCAGCAGTCCAAGACCTAGCACAGCGGGAGGAAGCTATGAGCAGTTCTTC. Protein sequence: CASSPRPSTAGGSYEQFF.

The gene calls are TRBV18 and TRBJ1-5; 12 positions agree with TRBD1. Per germline, CDR1 KGHSH and CDR2 LQKENI. The CDR3 covers 16 residues. The V and J ends lost 6 bases and 5 bases, in that order; junction bases with no gene match: 8. The chain's CDR3 is CASSTRGQGADQPQHF. For the CDR3, the DNA is TGTGCCAGCTCTACCAGGGGACAGGGGGCGGATCAGCCCCAGCATTTT.

V usage is TRBV14 and J usage is TRBJ2-7; 9 nucleotides match TRBD1. The V segment lost 6 bases and the J segment 1 base; nucleotides outside the gene matches: 7. CDR1 and CDR2 from the germline V gene are SGHDN and FVKESK. This CDR3 spans 15 amino acids. The CDR3 loop is CASSHLGTGSYEQYF. The CDR3 DNA sequence: TGTGCCAGCAGTCACCTCGGGACAGGGTCCTACGAGCAGTACTTC.